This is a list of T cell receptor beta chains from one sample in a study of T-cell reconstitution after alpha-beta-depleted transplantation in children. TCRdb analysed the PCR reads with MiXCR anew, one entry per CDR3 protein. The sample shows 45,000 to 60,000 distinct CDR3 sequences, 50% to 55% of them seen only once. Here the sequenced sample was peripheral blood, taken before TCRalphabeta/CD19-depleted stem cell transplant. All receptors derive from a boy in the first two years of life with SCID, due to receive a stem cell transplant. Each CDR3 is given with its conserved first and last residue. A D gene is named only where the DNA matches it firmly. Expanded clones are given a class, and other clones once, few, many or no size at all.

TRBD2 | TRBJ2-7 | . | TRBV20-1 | CSARPTSGGGYEQYF | TGCAGTGCTAGACCGACTAGCGGGGGGGGCTACGAGCAGTACTTC
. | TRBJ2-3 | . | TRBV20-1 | CSARQAGGSTDTQYF | TGCAGTGCCAGGCAGGCAGGGGGGAGCACAGATACGCAGTATTTT
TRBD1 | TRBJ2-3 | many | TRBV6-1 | CASRDRDRGTDTQYF | TGTGCCAGCAGAGACCGGGACAGGGGAACAGATACGCAGTATTTT
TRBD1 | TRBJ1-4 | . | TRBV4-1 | CASSQARTGRINEKLFF | TGCGCCAGCAGCCAAGCTAGGACAGGGAGGATTAATGAAAAACTGTTTTTT
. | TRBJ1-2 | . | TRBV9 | CASSPWGVNYGYTF | TGTGCCAGCAGCCCATGGGGGGTTAACTATGGCTACACCTTC
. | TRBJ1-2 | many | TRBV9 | CASSVLSQASYGYTF | TGTGCCAGCAGCGTATTATCACAGGCTAGCTATGGCTACACCTTC
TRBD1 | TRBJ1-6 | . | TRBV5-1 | CASSLDWPGGSMTPLHF | TGCGCCAGCAGCTTGGATTGGCCAGGGGGGAGTATGACACCCCTCCACTTT
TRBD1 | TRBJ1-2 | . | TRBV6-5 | CASSSKTGFYGYTF | TGTGCCAGCAGTTCAAAGACAGGGTTTTATGGCTACACCTTC
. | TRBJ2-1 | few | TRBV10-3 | CAISGPYNEQFF | TGTGCCATCAGTGGACCTTACAATGAGCAGTTCTTC
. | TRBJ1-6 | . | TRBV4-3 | CASSQGRAGGGSPLHF | TGCGCCAGCAGCCAGGGCAGGGCGGGAGGTGGATCACCCCTCCACTTT
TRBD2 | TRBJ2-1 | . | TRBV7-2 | CASSLIGLAGPGGEQFF | TGTGCCAGCAGCCTAATCGGACTAGCGGGACCCGGGGGGGAGCAGTTCTTC
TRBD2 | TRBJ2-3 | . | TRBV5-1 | CASSAGLAGGKVDTQYF | TGCGCCAGCAGCGCCGGACTAGCGGGGGGGAAAGTGGATACGCAGTATTTT
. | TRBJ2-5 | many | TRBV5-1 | CASSLGGRETQYF | TGCGCCAGCAGCTTGGGAGGCAGAGAGACCCAGTACTTC
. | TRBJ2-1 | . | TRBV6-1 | CASSEVSGSYNEQFF | TGTGCCAGCAGTGAAGTTTCAGGGTCCTACAATGAGCAGTTCTTC
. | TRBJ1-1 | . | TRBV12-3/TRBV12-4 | CASSLEYTVKAFF | TGTGCCAGCAGTTTAGAATATACAGTTAAAGCTTTCTTT
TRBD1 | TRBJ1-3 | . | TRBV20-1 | CSARDPGTAGNTIYF | TGCAGTGCTAGAGACCCCGGGACAGCTGGAAACACCATATATTTT
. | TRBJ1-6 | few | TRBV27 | CASSLRPPPLHF | TGTGCCAGCAGTTTGCGTCCACCACCCCTCCACTTT
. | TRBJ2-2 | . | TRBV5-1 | CATKFMANTGELFF | TGCGCCACCAAATTCATGGCGAACACCGGGGAGCTGTTTTTT
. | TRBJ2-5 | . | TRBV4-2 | CASSQGGEETQYF | TGTGCCAGCAGCCAAGGGGGGGAGGAGACCCAGTACTTC
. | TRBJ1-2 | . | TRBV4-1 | CASSQDAGRTYGYTF | TGCGCCAGCAGCCAAGATGCCGGACGGACCTATGGCTACACCTTC
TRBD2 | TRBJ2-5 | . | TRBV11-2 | CASSSQGASGGAVGTQYF | TGTGCCAGCAGCTCCCAAGGGGCTAGCGGGGGGGCTGTTGGGACCCAGTACTTC
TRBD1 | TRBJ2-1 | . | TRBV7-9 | CASSGQGLDEQFF | TGTGCCAGCAGCGGACAGGGCTTGGATGAGCAGTTCTTC
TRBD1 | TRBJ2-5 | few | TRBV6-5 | CASSLYRGRETQYF | TGTGCCAGCAGTTTGTACAGGGGAAGGGAGACCCAGTACTTC
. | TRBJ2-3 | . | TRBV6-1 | CASSEQQGWADTQYF | TGTGCCAGCAGTGAACAACAGGGCTGGGCAGATACGCAGTATTTT
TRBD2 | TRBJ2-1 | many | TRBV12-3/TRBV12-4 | CASSLGGGASSGEQFF | TGTGCCAGCAGTTTAGGCGGGGGGGCCAGTAGTGGTGAGCAGTTCTTC
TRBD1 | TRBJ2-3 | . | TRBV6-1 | CASSPRDREDTQYF | TGTGCCAGCAGCCCCCGGGACAGGGAAGATACGCAGTATTTT
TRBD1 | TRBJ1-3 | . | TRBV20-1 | CSASRQGARNTIYF | TGCAGTGCTAGCAGGCAGGGGGCGAGAAACACCATATATTTT
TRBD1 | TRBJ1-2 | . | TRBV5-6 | CASRSPGTGHYGYTF | TGTGCCAGCAGGAGTCCCGGGACAGGCCACTATGGCTACACCTTC
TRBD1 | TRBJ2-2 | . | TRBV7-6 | CASSLVQGAIKVAATGELFF | TGTGCCAGCAGCTTAGTTCAGGGGGCAATCAAAGTGGCAGCCACCGGGGAGCTGTTTTTT
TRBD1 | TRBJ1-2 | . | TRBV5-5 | CASSLTGGGYGYTF | TGTGCCAGCAGCTTGACAGGGGGAGGGTATGGCTACACCTTC
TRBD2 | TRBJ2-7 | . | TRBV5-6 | CASSLTSGYYEQYF | TGTGCCAGCAGCTTGACTAGCGGCTACTACGAGCAGTACTTC
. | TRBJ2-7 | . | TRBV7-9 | CASSLGGVGAYEQYF | TGTGCCAGCAGCTTAGGCGGGGTGGGTGCCTACGAGCAGTACTTC
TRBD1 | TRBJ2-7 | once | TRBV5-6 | CASSLVSGGAYEQYF | TGTGCCAGCAGCTTAGTATCAGGGGGCGCCTACGAGCAGTACTTC
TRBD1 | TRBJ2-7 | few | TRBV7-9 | CASSPDRDEQYF | TGTGCCAGCAGCCCCGACAGGGACGAGCAGTACTTC
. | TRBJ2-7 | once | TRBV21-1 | CAPPLAYEQYF | TGTGCCCCTCCCCTGGCCTACGAGCAGTACTTC
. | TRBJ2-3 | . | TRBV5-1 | CASSLFSVTDTQYF | TGCGCCAGCAGCTTGTTTAGCGTTACAGATACGCAGTATTTT
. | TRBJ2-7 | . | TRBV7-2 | CASSLDKGEQYF | TGTGCCAGCAGCTTAGATAAGGGGGAGCAGTACTTC
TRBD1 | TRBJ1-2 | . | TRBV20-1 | CSAGGQGSDYGYTF | TGCAGTGCTGGAGGACAGGGATCCGACTATGGCTACACCTTC
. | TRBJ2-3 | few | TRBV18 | CASSPRTDTQYF | TGTGCCAGCTCACCCCGCACAGATACGCAGTATTTT
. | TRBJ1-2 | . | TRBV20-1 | CSARGEENYGYTF | TGCAGTGCTAGAGGGGAGGAAAACTATGGCTACACCTTC
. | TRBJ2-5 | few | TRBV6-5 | CAREGQGETQYF | TGTGCCAGGGAGGGGCAGGGGGAGACCCAGTACTTC
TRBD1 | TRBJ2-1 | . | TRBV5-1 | CASSLQGLSYNEQFF | TGCGCCAGCAGCCTACAGGGGCTCTCCTACAATGAGCAGTTCTTC
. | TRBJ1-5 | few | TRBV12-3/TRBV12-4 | CASSLTGSNQPQHF | TGTGCCAGCAGTTTAACCGGGAGCAATCAGCCCCAGCATTTT
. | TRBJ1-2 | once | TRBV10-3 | CAISDMALEGYTF | TGTGCCATCAGCGACATGGCTTTAGAGGGCTACACCTTC
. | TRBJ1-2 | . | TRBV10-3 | CAISDGINYGYTF | TGTGCCATCAGTGACGGAATTAACTATGGCTACACCTTC
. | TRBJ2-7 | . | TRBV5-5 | CASSLEAGYAEQYF | TGTGCCAGCAGCTTGGAGGCAGGCTACGCCGAGCAGTACTTC
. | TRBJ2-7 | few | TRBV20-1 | CSVPGHLYEQYF | TGCAGTGTCCCAGGCCATCTCTACGAGCAGTACTTC
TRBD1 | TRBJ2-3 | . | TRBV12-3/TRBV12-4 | CASSPGQGGTDTQYF | TGTGCCAGCAGTCCTGGACAGGGGGGGACAGATACGCAGTATTTT
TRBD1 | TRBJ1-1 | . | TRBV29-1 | CSVDRGNTEAFF | TGCAGCGTGGACAGGGGGAACACTGAAGCTTTCTTT
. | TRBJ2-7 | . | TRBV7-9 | CASSLGQIYEQYF | TGTGCCAGCAGCTTAGGTCAGATCTACGAGCAGTACTTC
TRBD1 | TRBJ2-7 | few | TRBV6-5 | CASSYRDRSGEQYF | TGTGCCAGCAGTTACCGGGACAGGTCTGGGGAGCAGTACTTC
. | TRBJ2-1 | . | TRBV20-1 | CSARIKGDSSYNEQFF | TGCAGTGCTAGAATCAAAGGGGATAGCTCCTACAATGAGCAGTTCTTC
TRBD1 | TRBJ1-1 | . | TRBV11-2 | CASSFDRDRRGNTEAFF | TGTGCCAGCAGCTTTGATAGGGACAGGCGAGGGAACACTGAAGCTTTCTTT
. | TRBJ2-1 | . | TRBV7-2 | CASSLQGNEQFF | TGTGCCAGCAGTCTTCAGGGGAATGAGCAGTTCTTC
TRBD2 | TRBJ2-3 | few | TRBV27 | CASSLGTSGTDTQYF | TGTGCCAGCAGTTTAGGGACTAGCGGAACAGATACGCAGTATTTT
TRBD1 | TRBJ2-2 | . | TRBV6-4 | CASRGQGDTGELFF | TGTGCCAGCAGGGGACAGGGGGACACCGGGGAGCTGTTTTTT
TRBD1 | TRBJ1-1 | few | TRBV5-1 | CASSLAGGMNTEAFF | TGCGCCAGCAGCTTGGCAGGGGGGATGAACACTGAAGCTTTCTTT
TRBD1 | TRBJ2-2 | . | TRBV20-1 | CSARRGTEDTGELFF | TGCAGTGCTAGGAGGGGGACAGAAGACACCGGGGAGCTGTTTTTT
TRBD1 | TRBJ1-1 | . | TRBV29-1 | CSASQGKNTEAFF | TGCAGCGCCTCACAGGGGAAGAACACTGAAGCTTTCTTT
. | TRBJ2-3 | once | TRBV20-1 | CSALGDTQYF | TGCAGTGCCCTGGGAGATACGCAGTATTTT